The clone carrying this TCR beta chain was detected only a few times. The entry originates in a study of blood T cells in healthy people across ages. PCR was performed a second time for about 6 to 12 cycles using a sample-barcoded 5' primer and a J-beta primer mix. Carrying 12 random nucleotides, a template-switch adaptor labeled each individual cDNA molecule. TCRdb re-called the 5' RACE reads through MiXCR, storing one row per CDR3 protein. Of fewer than 2 million distinct CDR3 sequences listed, approximately 39% were seen once; the top ten hold more than 20%. Isolation per sample recovered at least 7 million PBMCs. The sequence came from a human donor in good health. The sample consisted of blood.

The CDR3 sequence is CASSFDRNQETQYF. The CDR3 DNA is TGTGCCAGCAGCTTCGACAGGAACCAAGAGACCCAGTACTTC. The chain recombines TRBV11-2 with TRBJ2-5; perhaps TRBD1 as D (6 bases). This CDR3 spans 14 amino acids. Per the germline V gene, CDR1 is SGHAT and CDR2 is FQNNGV. The germline V and J ends were trimmed by 3 bases and 0 bases, with 8 bases remaining between them.